Reported below is one T cell receptor beta chain. The target antigen is unknown. This sample stems from a study of cytomegalovirus exposure and HLA in healthy donors. Whole-study findings and limits: Sequence variants that were highly shared formed a cluster that was likely a sequencing artifact.

PCR primers comprised 60 Vbeta and 13 Jbeta primers. The table came from immunoSEQ multiplex PCR; TCRdb's copy has only in-frame clones and leaves some out. The table lists about 140,000 clones, around 80% of them singletons, with around 1.9% in the top ten. CDR1 SGHRS and CDR2 YFSETQ come from the germline V gene. This CDR3 has 16 amino acids. V dropped 4 bases and J dropped 0 bases, with 14 bases sitting between them. This TCR was recovered from a middle-aged man in good health and CMV-seronegative. Sequencing used PBMCs. The V gene is TRBV5-1, the J gene TRBJ1-3; D is unclear. CDR3: CASSPQVLSSGNTIYF. The CDR3 coding sequence is TGCGCCAGCAGCCCCCAGGTCTTAAGCTCTGGAAACACCATATATTTT.